This T cell receptor beta chain was found in a study of CD8+CD57+ T cells in acquired aplastic anemia. Study background: Mean yield of DNA from sorted CD4+ and CD8+ cells was around 3 ug.

Study observations and caveats: Roughly 28 was the count of CD8+ CDR3 sequences that patients shared with controls.

The V segment lost 2 bases and the J segment 6 bases; nucleotides outside the gene matches: 0. The CDR3 has 13 residues. Per the germline V gene, CDR1 is SNHLY and CDR2 is FYNNEI. This clonotype was observed at least ten times. Its antigen is unknown. The TCR beta profiling, which covered VDJ combination and CDR3 sequence, was carried out using genomic DNA as the template. TCRdb fed the reads into MiXCR, producing one record per CDR3 protein. The sample has 200,000 to 250,000 distinct CDR3 sequences, 34% seen once; the top ten hold more than 0.95%. Sequencing was performed on sorted CD4+, CD8+, or CD8+CD57+ T cells (not recorded which) from PBMCs. The V and J genes are TRBV2 and TRBJ2-1; 8 bases are shared with TRBD1. The clonotype was recovered from a human donor in good health, serving as a control. In nucleotides, the CDR3 is TGTGCCAGCAGTGAACAGGGGGCCAATGAGCAGTTCTTC. Its protein product is CASSEQGANEQFF. Looking up the rest from reference TRBV2 and TRBJ2-1 gives the full variable domain: EPEVTQTPSHQVTQMGQEVILRCVPISNHLYFYWYRQILGQKVEFLVSFYNNEISEKSEIFDDQFSVERPDGSNFTLKIRSTKLEDSAMYFCASSEQGANEQFFGPGTRLTVL.